These 21 T cell receptor beta chains originate from one sample sequenced in a study of cytomegalovirus exposure and HLA in healthy donors. The study ran its PCR with 60 Vbeta and 13 Jbeta primers. TCRdb's table, derived via immunoSEQ multiplex PCR, lists solely in-frame clones and lacks some. The data show roughly 50,000 clones, with 65% to 80% seen just once and about 7% held by the top ten. The sequenced sample consisted of PBMCs. All receptors come from a man aged 30 to 39 in good health and CMV-seropositive.

This clone was counted a single time. The chain is built from TRBV9 and TRBJ2-7, with D possibly being TRBD1 (5 bases). Germline CDR1 SGDLS, CDR2 YYNGEE. V lost 0 bases and J lost 5, with 12 bases in between. The CDR3 has 14 amino acids. The CDR3 DNA sequence: TGTGCCAGCAGCGTAGCTGACAGCCCGGACGAGCAGTACTTC. This translates into CASSVADSPDEQYF.

The rearrangement links TRBV29-1 to TRBJ2-7, with 8 bases fitting TRBD1. The CDR3 loop spans 12 amino acids. Per germline, CDR1 SQVTM and CDR2 ANQGSEA. V gave up 6 bases and J gave up 2 bases; unmatched junction bases: 3. Here the CDR3 reads CSVVTGAYEQYF. CDR3 sequence (DNA): TGCAGCGTGGTGACAGGGGCCTACGAGCAGTACTTC.

The chain joins TRBV30 to TRBJ1-4; D remains ambiguous. The CDR3 contains 14 residues. With 0 bases removed from V and 3 bases from J, the gap between germline ends came to 8 bases. Germline V gene sequence: CDR1 GTSNPN, CDR2 SVGIG (reference sequence). The CDR3 reads CAWSVGGSNEKLFF. The CDR3 nucleotides are TGTGCCTGGAGTGTTGGCGGTTCTAATGAAAAACTGTTTTTT.

CDR3: CASSRGLAGGADTQYF. The CDR3 bases are TGTGCCAGCAGCCGCGGACTAGCGGGGGGGGCAGATACGCAGTATTTT. The genes are TRBV2 and TRBJ2-3, with 15 bases aligning to TRBD2. The germline V gene has CDR1 SNHLY and CDR2 FYNNEI. There are 16 residues in the CDR3. Trimming at V came to 6 bases and at J to 4 bases, leaving 5 bases not matched to a gene.

This clone was found a few times. The chain employs TRBV7-9 and TRBJ1-1; D may be TRBD1 (6 bases). Trimming stripped 8 bases from V and 5 bases from J, with 15 bases between. CDR1 and CDR2 from the germline V gene are SEHNR and FQNEAQ (reference sequence). This CDR3 has 13 amino acids. Here the CDR3 DNA reads TGTGCCAGCCGGAGGGGGGGTGGAACTGAAGCTTTCTTT. Translated: CASRRGGGTEAFF.

The rearrangement joins TRBV7-3 to TRBJ2-5; D remains unclear. The CDR3 is made up of 13 amino acids. Looked up from germline, CDR1 is SGHTA and CDR2 is FQGTGA. Trimming took off 4 bases at V and 4 bases at J, with 10 bases between the two ends. The CDR3 reads CASSSNAGETQYF. The CDR3 nucleotides are TGTGCCAGCAGCTCTAACGCCGGAGAGACCCAGTACTTC.

The chain carries TRBV7-6 and TRBJ1-1, with D uncertain. The germline V gene encodes CDR1 SGHVS and CDR2 FNYEAQ. The CDR3 loop spans 12 amino acids. V lost 2 bases and J 7 bases, leaving 8 bases between the germline ends. The CDR3, as DNA: TGTGCCAGCAGCTTATGGGAGGGTGAAGCTTTCTTT. Protein sequence: CASSLWEGEAFF. Together with reference TRBV7-6 and TRBJ1-1, the CDR3 gives the full variable domain: GAGVSQSPRYKVTKRGQDVALRCDPISGHVSLYWYRQALGQGPEFLTYFNYEAQQDKSGLPNDRFSAERPEGSISTLTIQRTEQRDSAMYRCASSLWEGEAFFGQGTRLTVV.

This chain joins TRBV5-8 and TRBJ2-7; 7 positions match TRBD1. The germline V gene has CDR1 SGHTS and CDR2 YDEGEE. CDR3 size: 14 residues. The trim removed 4 bases at V and 2 bases at J, leaving 6 bases unmatched. For the CDR3, the DNA is TGTGCCAGCAGCCTGGTACAGGGGACCTACGAGCAGTACTTC. It yields the protein CASSLVQGTYEQYF.

The genes are TRBV2 and TRBJ2-3, with D possibly TRBD1 on 6 matching bases. The V and J ends lost 4 bases and 2 bases respectively, with 10 bases between them. Germline CDR1 reads SNHLY; CDR2 reads FYNNEI. CDR3 size: 14 residues. The CDR3 reads CASSGTVPTDTQYF. The CDR3 bases are TGTGCCAGCAGTGGGACAGTCCCCACAGATACGCAGTATTTT. The whole variable domain, filled in from reference TRBV2 and TRBJ2-3, reads EPEVTQTPSHQVTQMGQEVILRCVPISNHLYFYWYRQILGQKVEFLVSFYNNEISEKSEIFDDQFSVERPDGSNFTLKIRSTKLEDSAMYFCASSGTVPTDTQYFGPGTRLTVL.

The chain combines TRBV18 with TRBJ2-7; D possibly corresponds to TRBD1 (7 bases). Germline CDR1 KGHSH, CDR2 LQKENI. Trimming cost V 3 bases and J 1 base, with 10 bases left between them. This CDR3 region has 14 residues. This chain's CDR3 is CASSPAGGSYEQYF. CDR3 bases: TGTGCCAGCTCACCGGCAGGGGGGTCCTACGAGCAGTACTTC.

V usage is TRBV9 and J usage is TRBJ2-7; 7 bases line up with TRBD1. The CDR3 runs to 17 residues. The J segment lost 1 base and the V segment lost 2 bases, leaving 12 bases of the junction unmatched. Germline values: CDR1 SGDLS, CDR2 YYNGEE. CDR3 sequence: CASSVDRAIRLSYEQYF. The CDR3 DNA follows: TGTGCCAGCAGCGTCGACAGGGCTATTCGGCTGTCCTACGAGCAGTACTTC.

This sequence joins TRBV5-1 and TRBJ2-7; 7 bases map to TRBD1. From germline, CDR1 is SGHRS and CDR2 YFSETQ. V dropped 2 bases and J dropped 2; count of bases not matched to a gene: 1. The CDR3 covers 13 residues. The CDR3 region is CASSFGTAYEQYF. The DNA for the CDR3 is TGCGCCAGCAGCTTTGGGACAGCCTACGAGCAGTACTTC.

The gene calls are TRBV28 and TRBJ2-2; no definite D call. CDR1 is MDHEN and CDR2 is SYDVKM in the germline V gene. The CDR3 covers 14 residues. Deletions cut 10 bases from V and 5 bases from J, with 17 bases between. The CDR3, as DNA: TGTGCCACCCAGGTTGGCGTAATTACCGGGGAGCTGTTTTTT. This codes for CATQVGVITGELFF.

The chain employs TRBV28 and TRBJ2-7, with D uncertain. The germline gives CDR1 MDHEN, CDR2 SYDVKM. V was shortened by 8 bases and J by 3 bases, with 17 bases between the two germline ends. The CDR3 sequence is 14 residues long. Here the CDR3 DNA reads TGTGCCAGCTCGCCGACGAATAACTACTACGAGCAGTACTTC. Translated, it gives CASSPTNNYYEQYF.

V and J are TRBV19 and TRBJ1-2, with TRBD1 as a possible D gene (6 bases). Trimming removed 5 bases at V and 7 bases at J, with 23 bases between. This CDR3 is 16 amino acids long. Germline CDR1 is LNHDA and CDR2 is SQIVND (reference sequence). The CDR3 coding sequence is TGTGCCAGTAGTCCCCCACAGGGTGCCGCCGTCGGTGGCTACACCTTC. Translation: CASSPPQGAAVGGYTF.

The CDR3 nucleotides read TGTGCCAGCAGCCTTGACGACTACACAGATACGCAGTATTTT. Translation: CASSLDDYTDTQYF. The gene calls are TRBV7-2 and TRBJ2-3; tentatively, D is TRBD2 (5 bases). The CDR3 has 14 residues. Germline CDR1 and CDR2: SGHTA and FQGNSA. The ends were cut back, 5 bases at V and 2 bases at J, with 11 bases in the middle.

V usage is TRBV7-9 and J usage is TRBJ1-1; TRBD1 matches at 9 bases. Germline-derived CDR1 and CDR2 are SEHNR and FQNEAQ (reference sequence). CDR3 length: 16 amino acids. The V segment lost 6 bases and the J segment 1 base; nucleotides outside the gene matches: 9. CDR3 amino acids: CASSPGQGTSNTEAFF. In DNA, the CDR3 is TGTGCCAGCAGTCCCGGACAGGGGACATCGAACACTGAAGCTTTCTTT.

The chain joins TRBV5-1 to TRBJ1-5; D not certain. Germline CDR1 and CDR2: SGHRS and YFSETQ. The ends were cut back, 4 bases at V and 6 bases at J, with 11 bases in the middle. The CDR3 sequence is 13 residues long. The CDR3 loop reads CASSRGGSQPQHF. CDR3 bases: TGCGCCAGCAGCCGCGGAGGGAGTCAGCCCCAGCATTTT.

J is TRBJ2-3 and V is TRBV7-3; TRBD2 agrees at 8 bases. The length of the CDR3 is 15 residues. CDR1 is SGHTA, CDR2 FQGTGA, per germline. V lost 5 bases, J lost 0 bases, and 4 bases stayed unmatched. CDR3 residues: CASSPLAASTDTQYF. CDR3 in DNA: TGTGCCAGCAGCCCACTAGCGGCTAGCACAGATACGCAGTATTTT. The complete variable domain, with remaining parts taken from reference TRBV7-3 and TRBJ2-3, reads GAGVSQTPSNKVTEKGKYVELRCDPISGHTALYWYRQSLGQGPEFLIYFQGTGAADDSGLPNDRFFAVRPEGSVSTLKIQRTERGDSAVYLCASSPLAASTDTQYFGPGTRLTVL.

The chain carries TRBV6-6 and TRBJ2-5; D is perhaps TRBD2 (5 bases). This CDR3 comprises 12 residues. Trimming pared 10 bases from V and 3 bases from J, leaving 12 bases between. CDR1 is MNHNY, CDR2 SVGAGI, per germline (reference sequence). CDR3 DNA sequence: TGTGCCACAAAGGACTGGGAAGAGACCCAGTACTTC. This sequence encodes CATKDWEETQYF.

This clone was seen only a few times. The gene calls are TRBV6-5 and TRBJ1-1; D gene ambiguous. Germline loops: CDR1 MNHEY, CDR2 SVGAGI. V gave up 5 bases and J gave up 10 bases, with 14 bases separating them. The CDR3 is 12 residues long. CDR3 protein: CASSGETVVAFF. The DNA of the CDR3 is TGTGCCAGCAGTGGGGAGACCGTCGTAGCTTTCTTT.